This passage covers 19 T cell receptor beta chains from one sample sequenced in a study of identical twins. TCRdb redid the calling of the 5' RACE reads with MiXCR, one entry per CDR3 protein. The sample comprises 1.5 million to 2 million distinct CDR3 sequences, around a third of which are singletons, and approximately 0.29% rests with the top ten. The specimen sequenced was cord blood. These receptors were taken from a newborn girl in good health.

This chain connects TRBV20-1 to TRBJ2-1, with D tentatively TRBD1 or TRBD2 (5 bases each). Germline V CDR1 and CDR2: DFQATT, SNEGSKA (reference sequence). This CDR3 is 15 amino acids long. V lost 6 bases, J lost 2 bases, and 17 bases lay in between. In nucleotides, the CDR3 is TGCAGTGCCTCGGGACCTTGGCAGGCCTACAATGAGCAGTTCTTC. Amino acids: CSASGPWQAYNEQFF.

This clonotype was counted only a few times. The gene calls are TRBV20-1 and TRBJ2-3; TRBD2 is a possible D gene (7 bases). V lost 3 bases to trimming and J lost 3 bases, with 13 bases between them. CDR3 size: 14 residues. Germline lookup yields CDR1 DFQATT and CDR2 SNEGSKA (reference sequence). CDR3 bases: TGCAGTGCTAGCCGTCGGGGGGCAACAGATACGCAGTATTTT. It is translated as CSASRRGATDTQYF.

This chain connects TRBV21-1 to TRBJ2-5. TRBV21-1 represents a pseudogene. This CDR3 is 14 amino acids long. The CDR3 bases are TGTGCCAGCAGCAAAGTGATGGTCTGGGAGACCCAGTACTTC. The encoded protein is CASSKVMVWETQYF.

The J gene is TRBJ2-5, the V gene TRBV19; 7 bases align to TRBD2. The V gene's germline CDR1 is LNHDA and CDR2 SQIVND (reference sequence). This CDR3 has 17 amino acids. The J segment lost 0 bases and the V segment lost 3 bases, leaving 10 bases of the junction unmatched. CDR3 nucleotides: TGTGCCAGTAGTATTTTGTGGAGCGGGGCCAACCAAGAGACCCAGTACTTC. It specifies CASSILWSGANQETQYF. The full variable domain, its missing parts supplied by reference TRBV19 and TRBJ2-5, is DGGITQSPKYLFRKEGQNVTLSCEQNLNHDAMYWYRQDPGQGLRLIYYSQIVNDFQKGDIAEGYSVSREKKESFPLTVTSAQKNPTAFYLCASSILWSGANQETQYFGPGTRLLVL.

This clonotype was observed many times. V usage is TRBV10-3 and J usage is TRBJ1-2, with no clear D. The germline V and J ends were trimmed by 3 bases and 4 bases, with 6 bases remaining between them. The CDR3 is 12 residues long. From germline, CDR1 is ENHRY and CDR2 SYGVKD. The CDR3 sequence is CAISDWSYGYTF. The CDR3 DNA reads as TGTGCCATCAGTGATTGGAGCTATGGCTACACCTTC.

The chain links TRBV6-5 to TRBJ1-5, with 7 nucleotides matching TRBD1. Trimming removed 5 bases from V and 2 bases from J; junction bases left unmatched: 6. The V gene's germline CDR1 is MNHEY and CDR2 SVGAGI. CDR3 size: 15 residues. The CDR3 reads CASSRDSPCNQPQHF. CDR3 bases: TGTGCCAGCAGTCGGGACAGCCCATGCAATCAGCCCCAGCATTTT.

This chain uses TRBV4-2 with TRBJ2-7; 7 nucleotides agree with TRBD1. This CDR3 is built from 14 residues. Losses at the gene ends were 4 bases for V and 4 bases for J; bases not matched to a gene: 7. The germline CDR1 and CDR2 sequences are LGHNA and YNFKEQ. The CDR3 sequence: CASSRVGGPYEQYF. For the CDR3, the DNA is TGTGCCAGCAGCCGGGTAGGGGGCCCGTACGAGCAGTACTTC.

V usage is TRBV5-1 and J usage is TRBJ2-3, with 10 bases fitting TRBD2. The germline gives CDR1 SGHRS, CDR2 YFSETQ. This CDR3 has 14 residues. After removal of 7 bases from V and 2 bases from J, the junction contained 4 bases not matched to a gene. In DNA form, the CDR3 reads TGCGCCAGCCTTAGCGGGAGGTCCACAGATACGCAGTATTTT. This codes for CASLSGRSTDTQYF. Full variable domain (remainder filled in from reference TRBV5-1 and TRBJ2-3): KAGVTQTPRYLIKTRGQQVTLSCSPISGHRSVSWYQQTPGQGLQFLFEYFSETQRNKGNFPGRFSGRQFSNSRSEMNVSTLELGDSALYLCASLSGRSTDTQYFGPGTRLTVL.

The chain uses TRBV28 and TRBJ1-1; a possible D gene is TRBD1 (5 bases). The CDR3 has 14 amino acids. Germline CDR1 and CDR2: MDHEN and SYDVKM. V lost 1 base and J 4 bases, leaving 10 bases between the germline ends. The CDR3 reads CASSLSGTVTEAFF. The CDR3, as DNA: TGTGCCAGCAGTTTATCGGGGACGGTCACTGAAGCTTTCTTT.

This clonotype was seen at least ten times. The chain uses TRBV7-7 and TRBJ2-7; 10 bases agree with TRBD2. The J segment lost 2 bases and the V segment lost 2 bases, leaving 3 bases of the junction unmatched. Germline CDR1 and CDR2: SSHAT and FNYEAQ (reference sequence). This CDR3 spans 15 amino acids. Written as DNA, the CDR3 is TGTGCCAGCAGCTTAAGCGGGGGGGATCCCTACGAGCAGTACTTC. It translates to CASSLSGGDPYEQYF.

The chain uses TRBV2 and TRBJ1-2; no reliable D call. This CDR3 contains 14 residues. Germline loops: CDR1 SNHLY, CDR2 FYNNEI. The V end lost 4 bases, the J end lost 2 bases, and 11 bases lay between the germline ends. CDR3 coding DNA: TGTGCCAGCAGTGGAACGGCCGGGAACTATGGCTACACCTTC. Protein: CASSGTAGNYGYTF.

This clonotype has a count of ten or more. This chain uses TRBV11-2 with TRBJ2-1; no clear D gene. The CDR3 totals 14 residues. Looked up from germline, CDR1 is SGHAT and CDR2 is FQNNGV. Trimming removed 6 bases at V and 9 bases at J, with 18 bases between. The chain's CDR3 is CASSPRVGIGEQFF. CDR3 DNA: TGTGCCAGCAGTCCTAGAGTGGGTATTGGTGAGCAGTTCTTC.

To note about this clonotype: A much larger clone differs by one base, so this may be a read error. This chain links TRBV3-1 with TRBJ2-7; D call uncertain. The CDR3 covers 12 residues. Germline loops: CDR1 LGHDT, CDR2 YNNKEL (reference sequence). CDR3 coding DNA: TGTGCCAGCACCTCCGCCTCCTACAAGCAGTACTTC. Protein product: CASTSASYKQYF.

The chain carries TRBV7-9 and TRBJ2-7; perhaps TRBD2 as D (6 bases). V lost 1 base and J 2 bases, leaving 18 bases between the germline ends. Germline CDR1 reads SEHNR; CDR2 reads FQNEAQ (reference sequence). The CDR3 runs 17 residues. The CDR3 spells CASSLGIGSGAPYEQYF. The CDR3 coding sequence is TGTGCCAGCAGCTTAGGCATAGGTAGCGGAGCCCCCTACGAGCAGTACTTC. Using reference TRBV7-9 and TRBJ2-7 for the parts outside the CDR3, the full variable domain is DTGVSQNPRHKITKRGQNVTFRCDPISEHNRLYWYRQTLGQGPEFLTYFQNEAQLEKSRLLSDRFSAERPKGSFSTLEIQRTEQGDSAMYLCASSLGIGSGAPYEQYFGPGTRLTVT.

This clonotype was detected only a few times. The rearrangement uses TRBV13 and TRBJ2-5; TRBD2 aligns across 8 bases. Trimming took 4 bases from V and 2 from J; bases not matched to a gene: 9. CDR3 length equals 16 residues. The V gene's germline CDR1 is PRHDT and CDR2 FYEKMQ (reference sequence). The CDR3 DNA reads TGTGCCAGCAGCTCCCGGATAGCGGGGCTTCAAGAGACCCAGTACTTC. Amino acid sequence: CASSSRIAGLQETQYF.

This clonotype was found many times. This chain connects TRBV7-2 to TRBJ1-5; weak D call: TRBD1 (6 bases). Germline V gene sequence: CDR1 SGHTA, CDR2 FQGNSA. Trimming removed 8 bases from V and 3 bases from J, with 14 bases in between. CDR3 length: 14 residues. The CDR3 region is CASSRGQSNQPQHF. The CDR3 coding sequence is TGTGCCAGCTCTAGAGGACAGTCCAATCAGCCCCAGCATTTT.

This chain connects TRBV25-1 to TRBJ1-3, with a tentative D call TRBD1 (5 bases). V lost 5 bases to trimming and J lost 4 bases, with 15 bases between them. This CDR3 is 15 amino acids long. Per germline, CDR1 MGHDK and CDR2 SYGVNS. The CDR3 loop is CASSHPGGSGNTIYF. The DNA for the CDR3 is TGTGCCAGCAGTCACCCCGGGGGGAGCGGAAACACCATATATTTT.

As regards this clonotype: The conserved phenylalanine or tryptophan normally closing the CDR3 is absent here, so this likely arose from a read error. CDR3 nucleotide sequence: TGCGCCAGCATTTGGACAGGGGGCCACACCGGGGAGCTGTTTGTT. Protein product: CASIWTGGHTGELFV. The chain is built from TRBV10-2 and TRBJ2-2, with 11 bases fitting TRBD1. CDR1 and CDR2 (germline): WSHSY, SAAADI. J gave up 3 bases and V 7 bases, and 4 bases lay outside the gene matches. The CDR3 spans 15 residues.

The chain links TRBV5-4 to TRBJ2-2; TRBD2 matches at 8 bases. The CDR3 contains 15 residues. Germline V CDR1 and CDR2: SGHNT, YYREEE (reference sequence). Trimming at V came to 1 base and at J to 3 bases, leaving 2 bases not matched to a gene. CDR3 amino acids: CASSLLGRDTGELFF. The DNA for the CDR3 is TGTGCCAGCAGCTTGCTCGGGAGGGACACCGGGGAGCTGTTTTTT.